This paragraph reports one T cell receptor (beta chain). The sample belongs to a study of blood T cell repertoires in COVID-19. Study-wide background: The United States, Italy and Spain provided the acute and convalescent COVID-19 samples. PBMCs, B-cell-depleted T cells, or T cells were the source of the cDNA or gDNA that made up the material.

This CDR3 has 13 amino acids. Per the germline V gene, CDR1 is ENHRY and CDR2 is SYGVKD. Trimming removed 3 bases at V and 1 base at J, with 6 bases between. The authors' processing: The authors estimated nucleated cell counts from reference gene primer amplification. Some clones are missing from TCRdb's copy, which holds only in-frame ones; the method was immunoSEQ multiplex PCR. The V and J calls and the clone size are those of that table, but D and trimming were determined from the DNA. The sample includes 150,000 or so clones, about 85% seen only once; the top ten take more than 2%. The sample taken for sequencing was peripheral blood. The source of this sequence is a woman between 65 and 79 years old with acute or convalescent COVID-19. The chain uses TRBV10-3 and TRBJ1-1, with D unclear. CDR3 DNA sequence: TGTGCCATCAGTGAAGCTAGGAACACTGAAGCTTTCTTT. Translating it yields CAISEARNTEAFF.